This T cell receptor beta chain was observed in a study of cytotoxic CD8 clonotypes in ibrutinib-treated CLL. Profiled with immunoSEQ multiplex PCR; TCRdb holds only in-frame clones, not every one. The data contain 60,000 or so clones, around 60% of them singletons. Germline-derived CDR1 and CDR2 are SGHRS and YFSETQ. The CDR3 sequence is 16 residues long. V dropped 0 bases and J dropped 4; count of bases not matched to a gene: 3. The chain has TRBV5-1 and TRBJ1-3, with TRBD1 identical over 11 bases. Sequencing was performed on PBMCs, taken after 12 months of ibrutinib treatment. The sequence was obtained from a human donor with chronic lymphocytic leukemia. CDR3: CASSLVGQGVGNTIYF. Here the CDR3 DNA reads TGCGCCAGCAGCTTGGTGGGACAGGGGGTCGGAAACACCATATATTTT.